This is a list of T cell receptor beta chains from one sample in a study of shared clonotypes between healthy human individuals. Clones were sequenced by immunoSEQ multiplex PCR, and TCRdb holds only the in-frame ones, with some missing. The sample lists under 700,000 clones; about 95% were seen once. The sample was naive CD8+ T cells sorted from blood. The receptors shown here come from a woman in her thirties in good health. The CDR3 runs from the conserved cysteine through the conserved F or W. Each record gives: clone size, J gene, CDR3 length, D gene, V gene, CDR3 protein, CDR3 DNA. A D gene is named only where the DNA matches it firmly. Expanded clones are given a class, and other clones once, few, many or no size at all.

- | TRBJ2-7 | 14 | - | TRBV5-4 | CASSLSESNYEQYF | TGTGCCAGCAGCTTGAGCGAATCAAACTACGAGCAGTACTTC
- | TRBJ2-5 | 16 | - | TRBV27 | CASSLTAPWYQETQYF | TGTGCCAGCAGCCTGACGGCGCCATGGTACCAAGAGACCCAGTACTTC
- | TRBJ1-5 | 14 | TRBD1 | TRBV19 | CASSPTGNNQPQHF | TGTGCCAGTAGTCCGACAGGGAACAATCAGCCCCAGCATTTT
- | TRBJ1-2 | 15 | TRBD1 | TRBV15 | CATSREGQESYGYTF | TGTGCCACCAGCAGAGAGGGACAGGAGAGCTATGGCTACACCTTC
- | TRBJ1-5 | 17 | - | TRBV2 | CASSEAGWSGGHQPQHF | TGTGCCAGCAGTGAAGCGGGCTGGTCCGGCGGGCATCAGCCCCAGCATTTT
once | TRBJ2-2 | 16 | TRBD2 | TRBV9 | CASSSRAGGPTGELFF | TGTGCCAGCAGCTCCCGAGCGGGAGGGCCGACCGGGGAGCTGTTTTTT
- | TRBJ1-6 | 13 | - | TRBV5-6 | CASSDGAWSPLHF | TGTGCCAGCAGCGACGGAGCATGGTCACCCCTCCACTTT
once | TRBJ1-2 | 18 | - | TRBV19 | CASSIDLSTDYDNYGYTF | TGTGCCAGTAGTATAGATCTATCGACGGATTACGATAACTATGGCTACACCTTC
- | TRBJ2-7 | 15 | - | TRBV13 | CASSVRGKPPYEQYF | TGTGCCAGCAGCGTTCGAGGGAAACCACCCTACGAGCAGTACTTC
- | TRBJ2-1 | 17 | - | TRBV9 | CASSVASGSASYNEQFF | TGTGCCAGCAGCGTCGCATCGGGGTCAGCCTCCTACAATGAGCAGTTCTTC
- | TRBJ1-5 | 13 | - | TRBV27 | CASSSTAVRPQHF | TGTGCCAGCAGTTCAACGGCCGTGAGGCCCCAGCATTTT
once | TRBJ1-5 | 14 | - | TRBV19 | CASSIGGGPQPQHF | TGTGCCAGTAGTATAGGCGGGGGTCCTCAGCCCCAGCATTTT
- | TRBJ2-2 | 12 | - | TRBV28 | CASSLRGGELFF | TGTGCCAGCAGTTTGAGGGGCGGGGAGCTGTTTTTT
once | TRBJ2-2 | 16 | TRBD2 | TRBV27 | CASRGLAGGSTGELFF | TGTGCCAGCAGGGGACTAGCGGGAGGGTCCACCGGGGAGCTGTTTTTT
- | TRBJ2-2 | 15 | - | TRBV4-1 | CASSLEGQAGGELFF | TGCGCCAGCAGTCTAGAAGGGCAAGCCGGGGGGGAGCTGTTTTTT
- | TRBJ2-1 | 15 | - | TRBV7-2 | CASSSEMFPPFEQFF | TGTGCCAGCAGCTCAGAGATGTTCCCACCCTTCGAGCAGTTCTTC
- | TRBJ2-7 | 12 | - | TRBV7-9 | CASRPDSYEQYF | TGTGCCAGCAGACCGGACAGCTACGAGCAGTACTTC
- | TRBJ2-6 | 17 | - | TRBV13 | CASSPTRDFTGANVLTF | TGTGCCAGCAGCCCTACCCGGGACTTCACTGGGGCCAACGTCCTGACTTTC
- | TRBJ1-1 | 14 | TRBD1 | TRBV28 | CASSLLAGDRVTFF | TGTGCCAGCAGTCTCCTGGCCGGCGACAGGGTTACTTTCTTT
- | TRBJ1-1 | 13 | TRBD1 | TRBV10-2 | CASIDRGNTEAFF | TGCGCCAGCATCGACAGGGGGAACACTGAAGCTTTCTTT
- | TRBJ1-2 | 13 | TRBD1 | TRBV7-2 | CASSYGTGHGYTF | TGTGCCAGCAGCTATGGGACAGGGCATGGCTACACCTTC
once | TRBJ1-5 | 13 | - | TRBV30 | CAWGREGNQPQHF | TGTGCCTGGGGAAGAGAGGGTAATCAGCCCCAGCATTTT
- | TRBJ2-3 | 14 | - | TRBV7-3 | CASSKGVGTDTQYF | TGTGCCAGCAGCAAGGGAGTAGGCACAGATACGCAGTATTTT
- | TRBJ2-2 | 12 | - | TRBV7-6 | CASSLITGELFF | TGTGCCAGCAGCTTAATTACCGGGGAGCTGTTTTTT
- | TRBJ2-7 | 11 | - | TRBV29-1 | CSVSLSYEQYF | TGCAGCGTTTCCCTCTCCTACGAGCAGTACTTC
- | TRBJ1-1 | 11 | - | TRBV20-1 | CSASPQSEAFF | TGCAGTGCTAGCCCCCAGTCTGAAGCTTTCTTT
once | TRBJ2-7 | 14 | - | TRBV10-2 | CASSESGQGYEQYF | TGCGCCAGCAGTGAGTCTGGGCAGGGCTACGAGCAGTACTTC
- | TRBJ1-1 | 14 | TRBD1 | TRBV11-2 | CASSFWSGGTEAFF | TGTGCCAGCAGCTTTTGGTCAGGGGGCACTGAAGCTTTCTTT
- | TRBJ1-2 | 14 | TRBD1 | TRBV6-5 | CASSYDRGDYGYTF | TGTGCCAGCAGTTACGACAGGGGGGACTATGGCTACACCTTC
- | TRBJ1-1 | 17 | TRBD1 | TRBV28 | CASSFHMTGGASTEAFF | TGTGCCAGCAGTTTCCACATGACAGGGGGGGCGAGCACTGAAGCTTTCTTT
- | TRBJ2-3 | 15 | - | TRBV19 | CASSTVARGTDTQYF | TGTGCCAGTAGTACTGTTGCCCGGGGCACGGATACGCAGTATTTT
- | TRBJ1-1 | 18 | - | TRBV7-8 | CASSLTAGELGRTTEAFF | TGTGCCAGCAGCTTAACGGCTGGGGAATTGGGGCGGACGACTGAAGCTTTCTTT
- | TRBJ2-7 | 15 | TRBD1 | TRBV28 | CASTLAGTASYEQYF | TGTGCCAGCACCCTTGCCGGGACAGCCTCCTACGAGCAGTACTTC